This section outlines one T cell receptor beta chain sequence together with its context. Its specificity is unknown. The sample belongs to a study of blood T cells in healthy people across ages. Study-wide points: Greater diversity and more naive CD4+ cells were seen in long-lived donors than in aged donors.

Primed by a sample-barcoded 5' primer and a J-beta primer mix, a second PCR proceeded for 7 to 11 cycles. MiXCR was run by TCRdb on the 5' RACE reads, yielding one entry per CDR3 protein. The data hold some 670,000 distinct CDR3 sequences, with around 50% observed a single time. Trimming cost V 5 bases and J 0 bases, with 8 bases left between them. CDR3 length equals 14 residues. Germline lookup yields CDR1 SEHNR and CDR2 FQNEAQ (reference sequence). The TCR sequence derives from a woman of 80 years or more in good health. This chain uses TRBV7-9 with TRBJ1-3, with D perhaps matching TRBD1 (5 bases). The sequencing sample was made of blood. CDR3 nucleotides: TGTGCCAGCAGCGTCAGGGTCTCTGGAAACACCATATATTTT. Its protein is CASSVRVSGNTIYF.